One sample yielded the 17 T cell receptor beta chains listed below, sequenced in a study of blood T cell repertoires in COVID-19 (dated by TCRdb to about 2020). The method behind the library was the immunoSEQ multiplex PCR assay. TCRdb carries this immuneACCESS record with in-frame sequences only. Its versions omit some clonotypes, under half of them owing to an unresolved V gene in the studies checked, with the rest unexplained. Here the sample has tens of thousands of clones; around 76% occur a single time. The ten largest clones add up to roughly a sixth of the sample. Sequences were obtained from peripheral blood. These receptors originate from a human donor in a cohort sampled during active COVID-19.

The V gene is TRBV2, the J gene TRBJ2-3; 7 bases align to TRBD2. CDR1 is SNHLY, CDR2 FYNNEI, per germline. Trimming removed 4 bases from V and 3 bases from J; junction bases left unmatched: 4. The CDR3 is 14 residues long. This chain's CDR3 is CASSVGRGTDTQYF. Written as DNA, the CDR3 is TGTGCCAGCAGTGTTGGGCGGGGGACAGATACGCAGTATTTT.

The CDR3 here is CASSASQETQYF. The DNA for the CDR3 is TGTGCCAGCAGCGCTAGCCAAGAGACCCAGTACTTC. The chain is built from TRBV11-2 and TRBJ2-5; D ambiguous. Per the germline V gene, CDR1 is SGHAT and CDR2 is FQNNGV. V was pared by 5 bases and J by 1 base, with 5 bases between. CDR3 length: 12 amino acids.

This clone was found a few times. The V and J genes are TRBV19 and TRBJ1-6; D not certain. CDR1 LNHDA and CDR2 SQIVND come from the germline V gene (reference sequence). Trimming shortened V by 4 bases and J by 8 bases, and 9 bases separated the two germline ends. This CDR3 has 13 residues. In DNA, the CDR3 is TGTGCCAGTAGTAACATCCGGGATTCACCCCTCCACTTT. This sequence encodes CASSNIRDSPLHF.

V and J are TRBV5-1 and TRBJ2-3, with 14 nucleotides matching TRBD2. Germline CDR1 and CDR2: SGHRS and YFSETQ. V was clipped by 4 bases and J by 1 base; unmatched bases: 5. The CDR3 has 17 amino acids. CDR3 protein: CASSVTSGGAGTDTQYF. Written as DNA, the CDR3 is TGCGCCAGCAGCGTGACTAGCGGGGGGGCAGGCACAGATACGCAGTATTTT.

V is TRBV6-2 or TRBV6-3 and J is TRBJ2-7, with TRBD1 matching over 7 bases. Losses at the gene ends were 0 bases for V and 2 bases for J; bases not matched to a gene: 4. The CDR3 runs to 15 residues. The germline V gene encodes CDR1 MNHEY and CDR2 SVGEGT. As DNA, the CDR3 is TGTGCCAGCAGTTACTCGACAGGGAGAACCTACGAGCAGTACTTC. This codes for CASSYSTGRTYEQYF.

The V and J genes are TRBV4-1 and TRBJ1-2; D gene unclear. This CDR3 has 15 amino acids. Germline lookup yields CDR1 MGHRA and CDR2 YSYEKL. Trimming cost V 5 bases and J 5 bases, with 18 bases left between them. CDR3 in DNA: TGCGCCAGCAGCTACGACCATTACGGAGGTTATGGCTACACCTTC. Protein sequence: CASSYDHYGGYGYTF.

V usage is TRBV4-1 and J usage is TRBJ1-5; 8 bases agree with TRBD1. The CDR3 runs to 17 residues. Germline-derived CDR1 and CDR2 are MGHRA and YSYEKL. Trimming took 4 bases from V and 7 from J; bases not matched to a gene: 15. The CDR3 DNA follows: TGCGCCAGCAGCCCCTTCCCCCACAGGGGGGAAGTCCAGCCCCAGCATTTT. Its translation: CASSPFPHRGEVQPQHF.

In nucleotides, the CDR3 is TGTGCCAGCAGTCAAAGCAGGGGCACTGAAGCTTTCTTT. Its protein is CASSQSRGTEAFF. The rearrangement uses TRBV11-2 and TRBJ1-1; D might be TRBD1 (6 bases). In germline, CDR1 is SGHAT, CDR2 FQNNGV. V shed 6 bases and J shed 4 bases, with 12 bases lying between them. The CDR3 runs 13 residues.

The V and J genes are TRBV18 and TRBJ1-6; D is unresolved. Trimming took off 2 bases at V and 7 bases at J, with 3 bases between the two ends. Germline CDR1 and CDR2: KGHSH and LQKENI. The CDR3 runs 12 residues. The CDR3 loop is CASSPENSPLHF. CDR3 DNA: TGTGCCAGCTCACCAGAGAATTCACCCCTCCACTTT.

The genes are TRBV3-1 (or the pseudogene TRBV3-2) and TRBJ2-7; D remains ambiguous. The CDR3 extends over 14 amino acids. The ends were cut back, 2 bases at V and 0 bases at J, with 8 bases in the middle. CDR1 is LGHDT, CDR2 YNNKEL, per germline (reference sequence). The CDR3 loop reads CASSQSSGSYEQYF. For the CDR3, the DNA is TGTGCCAGCAGCCAAAGTTCGGGCTCCTACGAGCAGTACTTC.

J is TRBJ2-3 and V is TRBV6-1; the D gene is possibly TRBD2 (5 bases). CDR1 and CDR2 (germline): MNHNS, SASEGT. CDR3 size: 15 residues. V lost 3 bases and J lost 0, with 10 bases in between. Here the CDR3 DNA reads TGTGCCAGCAGTGATAGAGCGGCTAGCACAGATACGCAGTATTTT. Translation: CASSDRAASTDTQYF.

V usage is TRBV5-4 and J usage is TRBJ1-6; D perhaps matches TRBD1 (6 bases). V was cut by 3 bases and J by 5 bases, with 15 bases left in between. The germline CDR1 and CDR2 sequences are SGHNT and YYREEE (reference sequence). This CDR3 region has 16 residues. CDR3 sequence reads: CASSSGSHRDNSPLHF. The CDR3 DNA reads TGTGCCAGCAGCTCCGGATCTCACAGGGATAATTCACCCCTCCACTTT.

V gene TRBV4-3 combines with J gene TRBJ1-2; 9 positions match TRBD1. Looked up from germline, CDR1 is LGHNA and CDR2 is YSLEER. There are 17 residues in the CDR3. With 0 bases clipped from V and 7 bases from J, the junction kept 12 bases outside the gene matches. The CDR3 DNA is TGCGCCAGCAGCCAAGATCTGTTTGGGACAGGGTATAGTGGCTACACCTTC. Translated: CASSQDLFGTGYSGYTF.

The chain links TRBV18 to TRBJ2-7, with 9 nucleotides matching TRBD1. Germline CDR1 KGHSH, CDR2 LQKENI. Unmatched junction bases numbered 1, after V lost 3 bases and J lost 1 base. The CDR3 is 14 amino acids. As DNA, the CDR3 is TGTGCCAGCTCACCGGACAGGGGATCCTACGAGCAGTACTTC. Amino acid sequence: CASSPDRGSYEQYF.

The chain joins TRBV5-1 to TRBJ2-7, with 8 bases aligning to TRBD1. CDR1 is SGHRS, CDR2 YFSETQ, per germline. The CDR3 loop spans 14 amino acids. Germline trimming cut 2 bases from V and 4 bases from J; bases unmatched to any gene: 5. CDR3 sequence reads: CASSFNTGGYEQYF. The DNA for the CDR3 is TGCGCCAGCAGCTTCAACACAGGGGGATACGAGCAGTACTTC.

The rearrangement uses TRBV19 and TRBJ1-1; 7 bases are a match to TRBD1. Per germline, CDR1 LNHDA and CDR2 SQIVND (reference sequence). CDR3 size: 16 residues. J gave up 4 bases and V 1 base, and 9 bases lay outside the gene matches. The CDR3 is CASSIVAEPGGTEAFF. The DNA for the CDR3 is TGTGCCAGTAGTATAGTTGCGGAACCAGGGGGCACTGAAGCTTTCTTT.

The chain joins TRBV19 to TRBJ2-7; D ambiguous. V was pared by 5 bases and J by 2 bases, with 19 bases between. Per germline, CDR1 LNHDA and CDR2 SQIVND (reference sequence). CDR3 length: 16 amino acids. Here the CDR3 DNA reads TGTGCCAGTAGTTGGAGTAGTGCAGACGCGACCTACGAGCAGTACTTC. It is translated as CASSWSSADATYEQYF.